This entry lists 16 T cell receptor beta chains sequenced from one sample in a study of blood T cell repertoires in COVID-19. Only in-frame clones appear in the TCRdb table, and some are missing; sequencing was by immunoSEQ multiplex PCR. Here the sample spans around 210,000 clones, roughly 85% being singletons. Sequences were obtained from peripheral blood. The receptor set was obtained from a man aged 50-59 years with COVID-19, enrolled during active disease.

The CDR3 reads CASSLVAGNPPEQFF. CDR3 in DNA: TGTGCCAGCAGCTTGGTGGCAGGGAATCCGCCTGAGCAGTTCTTC. The chain is built from TRBV5-4 and TRBJ2-1, with D maybe TRBD1 (5 bases). Germline V gives CDR1 SGHNT, CDR2 YYREEE (reference sequence). This CDR3 comprises 15 residues. Deletions cut 0 bases from V and 9 bases from J, with 16 bases between.

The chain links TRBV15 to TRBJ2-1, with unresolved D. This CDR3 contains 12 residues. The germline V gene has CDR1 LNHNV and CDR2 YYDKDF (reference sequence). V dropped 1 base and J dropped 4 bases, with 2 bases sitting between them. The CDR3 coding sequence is TGTGCCACCAGCAGAGCATACAATGAGCAGTTCTTC. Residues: CATSRAYNEQFF.

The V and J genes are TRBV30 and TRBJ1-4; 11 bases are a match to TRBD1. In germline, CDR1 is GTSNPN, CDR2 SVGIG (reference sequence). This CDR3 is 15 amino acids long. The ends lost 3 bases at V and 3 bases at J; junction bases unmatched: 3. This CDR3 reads CAWSEGQGANEKLFF. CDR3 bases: TGTGCCTGGAGCGAGGGACAGGGGGCTAATGAAAAACTGTTTTTT.

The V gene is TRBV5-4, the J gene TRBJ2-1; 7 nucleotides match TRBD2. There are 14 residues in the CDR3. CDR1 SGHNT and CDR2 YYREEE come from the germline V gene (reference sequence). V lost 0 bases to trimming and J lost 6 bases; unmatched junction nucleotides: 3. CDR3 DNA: TGTGCCAGCAGCTTGGCGGGGGGTACCAATGAGCAGTTCTTC. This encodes CASSLAGGTNEQFF.

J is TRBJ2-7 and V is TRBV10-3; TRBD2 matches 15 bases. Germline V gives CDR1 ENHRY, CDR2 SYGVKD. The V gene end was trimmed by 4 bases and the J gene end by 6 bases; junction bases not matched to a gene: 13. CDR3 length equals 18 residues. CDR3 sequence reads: CAISGTNGLAGGLGEQYF. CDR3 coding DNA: TGTGCCATCAGTGGGACCAATGGACTAGCGGGGGGGCTGGGCGAGCAGTACTTC.

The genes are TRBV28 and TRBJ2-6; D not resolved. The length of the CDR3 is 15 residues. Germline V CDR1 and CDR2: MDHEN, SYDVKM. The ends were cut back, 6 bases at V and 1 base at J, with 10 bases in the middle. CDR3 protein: CASRAVPSGANVLTF. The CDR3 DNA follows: TGTGCCAGCAGGGCGGTGCCGTCTGGGGCCAACGTCCTGACTTTC.

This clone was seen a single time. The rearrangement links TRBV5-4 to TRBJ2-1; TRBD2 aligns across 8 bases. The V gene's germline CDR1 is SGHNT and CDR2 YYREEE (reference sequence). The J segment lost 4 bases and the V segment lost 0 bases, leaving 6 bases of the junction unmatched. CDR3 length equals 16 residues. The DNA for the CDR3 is TGTGCCAGCAGCTTGGGTGCGGGGGGAGGATACAATGAGCAGTTCTTC. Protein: CASSLGAGGGYNEQFF.

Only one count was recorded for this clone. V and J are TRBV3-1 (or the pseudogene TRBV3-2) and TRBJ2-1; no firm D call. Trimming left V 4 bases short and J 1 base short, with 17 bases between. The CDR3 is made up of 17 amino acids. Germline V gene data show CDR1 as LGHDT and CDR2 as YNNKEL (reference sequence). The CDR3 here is CASSRYRSRRSYNEQFF. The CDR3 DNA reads TGTGCCAGCAGCCGTTATCGTTCCCGGAGATCCTACAATGAGCAGTTCTTC.

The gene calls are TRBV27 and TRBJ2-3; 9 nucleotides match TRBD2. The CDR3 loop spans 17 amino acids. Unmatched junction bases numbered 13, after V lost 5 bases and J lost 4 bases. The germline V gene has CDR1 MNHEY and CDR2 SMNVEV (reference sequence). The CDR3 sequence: CASSQPGGSGGSDTQYF. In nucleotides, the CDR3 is TGTGCCAGCAGTCAACCAGGGGGTAGCGGGGGTTCAGATACGCAGTATTTT.

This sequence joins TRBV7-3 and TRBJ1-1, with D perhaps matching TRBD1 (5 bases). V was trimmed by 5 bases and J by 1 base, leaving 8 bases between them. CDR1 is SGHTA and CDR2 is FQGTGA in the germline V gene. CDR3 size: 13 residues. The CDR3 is CASSTQGNTEAFF. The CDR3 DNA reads TGTGCCAGCAGCACCCAGGGGAACACTGAAGCTTTCTTT.

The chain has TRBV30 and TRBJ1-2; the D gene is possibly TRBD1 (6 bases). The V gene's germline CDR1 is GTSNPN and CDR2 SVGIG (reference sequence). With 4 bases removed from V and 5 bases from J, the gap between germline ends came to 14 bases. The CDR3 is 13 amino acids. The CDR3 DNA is TGTGCCTGGACGCTACGGGGGGCTTATGGCTACACCTTC. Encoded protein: CAWTLRGAYGYTF.

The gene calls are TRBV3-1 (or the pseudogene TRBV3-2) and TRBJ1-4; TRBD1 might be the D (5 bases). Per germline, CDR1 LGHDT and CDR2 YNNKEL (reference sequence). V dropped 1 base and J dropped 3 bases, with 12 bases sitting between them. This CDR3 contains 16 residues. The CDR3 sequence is CASSQGGLGSNEKLFF. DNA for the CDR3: TGTGCCAGCAGCCAAGGGGGCTTGGGGTCTAATGAAAAACTGTTTTTT.

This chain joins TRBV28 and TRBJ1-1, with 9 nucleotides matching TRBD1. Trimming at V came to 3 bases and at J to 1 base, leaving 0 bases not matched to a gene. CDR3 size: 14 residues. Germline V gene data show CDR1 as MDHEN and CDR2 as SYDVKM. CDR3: CASSLGQGNTEAFF. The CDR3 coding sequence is TGTGCCAGCAGTTTGGGACAGGGGAACACTGAAGCTTTCTTT.

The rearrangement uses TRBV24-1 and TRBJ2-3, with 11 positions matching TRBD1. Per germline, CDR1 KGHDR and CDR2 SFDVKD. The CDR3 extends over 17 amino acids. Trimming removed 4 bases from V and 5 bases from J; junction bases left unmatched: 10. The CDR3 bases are TGTGCCACCAGTGACTCCGGGACAGGGGGTGTGGGAGATACGCAGTATTTT. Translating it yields CATSDSGTGGVGDTQYF.

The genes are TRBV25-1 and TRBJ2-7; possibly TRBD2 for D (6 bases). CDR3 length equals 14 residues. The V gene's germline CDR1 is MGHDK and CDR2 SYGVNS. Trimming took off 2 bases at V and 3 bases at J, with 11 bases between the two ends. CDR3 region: CASSEGWRGYEQYF. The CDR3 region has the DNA TGTGCCAGCAGTGAAGGGTGGCGGGGCTACGAGCAGTACTTC.

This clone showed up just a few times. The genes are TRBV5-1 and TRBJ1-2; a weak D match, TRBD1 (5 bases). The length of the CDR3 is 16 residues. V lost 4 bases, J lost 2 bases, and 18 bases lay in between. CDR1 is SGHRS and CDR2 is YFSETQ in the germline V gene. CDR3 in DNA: TGCGCCAGCAGCCGGTGGGGGGGTGTTTCCAACTATGGCTACACCTTC. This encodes CASSRWGGVSNYGYTF. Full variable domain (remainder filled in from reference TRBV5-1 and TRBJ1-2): KAGVTQTPRYLIKTRGQQVTLSCSPISGHRSVSWYQQTPGQGLQFLFEYFSETQRNKGNFPGRFSGRQFSNSRSEMNVSTLELGDSALYLCASSRWGGVSNYGYTFGSGTRLTVV.